One and the same sample provided the 28 T cell receptor beta chains below, sequenced in a study of T-cell reconstitution after alpha-beta-depleted transplantation in children. The authors prepared the TCRbeta library with unique molecular identifiers. MiXCR, run by TCRdb on the PCR reads, gives a single entry per CDR3 protein. The sample consists of about 200,000 distinct CDR3 sequences, around a sixth of them appearing once. The specimen was PBMCs, mostly from graft donor cells, collected 360 days after TCRalphabeta/CD19-depleted stem cell transplant. The receptors derive from a male patient aged 2-10 years who had a stem cell transplant for acute lymphoblastic leukemia, so the T cells may come from the graft donor.

The chain has TRBV12-3 or TRBV12-4 and TRBJ2-2; 10 bases align to TRBD1. The CDR3 consists of 13 residues. V shed 8 bases and J 5 bases; nucleotides not matched to a gene: 2. CDR3: CASRQGATGELFF. CDR3 nucleotide sequence: TGTGCCAGCCGACAGGGGGCGACCGGGGAGCTGTTTTTT.

The gene calls are TRBV6-6 and TRBJ1-3; maybe TRBD1 (6 bases). CDR1 is MNHNY and CDR2 is SVGAGI in the germline V gene (reference sequence). With 6 bases removed from V and 8 bases from J, the gap between germline ends came to 14 bases. This CDR3 has 13 residues. The CDR3 DNA reads TGTGCCAGCAGACCCGGACAGCCTGACACCATATATTTT. This gives the protein CASRPGQPDTIYF.

This clonotype was counted many times. V and J are TRBV12-3 or TRBV12-4 and TRBJ1-5; D is perhaps TRBD1 (6 bases). CDR3 length: 16 amino acids. V lost 5 bases and J 5 bases, leaving 19 bases between the germline ends. CDR3 coding DNA: TGTGCCAGCAGTACTACAGGGTTGCCTTGGGATCAGCCCCAGCATTTT. As protein: CASSTTGLPWDQPQHF.

The gene calls are TRBV7-6 and TRBJ2-2; 8 bases agree with TRBD2. This CDR3 has 17 residues. The germline V gene encodes CDR1 SGHVS and CDR2 FNYEAQ. Trimming took 1 base from V and 3 from J; bases not matched to a gene: 7. CDR3 DNA sequence: TGTGCCAGCAGCTTAGACTCCGGGGGGGCTGACACCGGGGAGCTGTTTTTT. Translation gives CASSLDSGGADTGELFF.

This sequence joins TRBV20-1 and TRBJ1-2; unclear D gene. Germline V gene data show CDR1 as DFQATT and CDR2 as SNEGSKA (reference sequence). Trimming pared 7 bases from V and 6 bases from J, leaving 3 bases between. The CDR3 contains 8 residues. The CDR3 reads CSGDGYTF. The CDR3 coding sequence is TGCAGTGGGGATGGCTACACCTTC.

This clonotype has a handful of counts. The chain is built from TRBV30 and TRBJ2-5; 8 bases map to TRBD2. The CDR3 totals 15 residues. Germline V gene data show CDR1 as GTSNPN and CDR2 as SVGIG (reference sequence). The ends lost 0 bases at V and 1 base at J; junction bases unmatched: 4. CDR3 sequence (DNA): TGTGCCTGGAGTGTACTCGGGAGGGCCCAAGAGACCCAGTACTTC. It yields the protein CAWSVLGRAQETQYF.

CDR3 amino acids: CSACLGTTEAFF. The DNA of the CDR3 is TGCAGCGCCTGTCTAGGGACCACTGAAGCTTTCTTT. The rearrangement joins TRBV29-1 to TRBJ1-1; possible D gene TRBD1, 5 bases. Germline V gives CDR1 SQVTM, CDR2 ANQGSEA. The CDR3 runs to 12 residues. Trimming removed 7 bases at V and 4 bases at J, with 13 bases between. Complete variable domain (other parts from reference TRBV29-1 and TRBJ1-1): SAVISQKPSRDICQRGTSLTIQCQVDSQVTMMFWYRQQPGQSLTLIATANQGSEATYESGFVIDKFPISRPNLTFSTLTVSNMSPEDSSIYLCSACLGTTEAFFGQGTRLTVV.

The V call is TRBV4-3, the J call TRBJ2-1; TRBD2 agrees at 9 bases. In germline, CDR1 is LGHNA, CDR2 YSLEER. The CDR3 length is 16 residues. Unmatched junction bases numbered 5, after V lost 1 base and J lost 4 bases. The CDR3 loop is CASSQGASGVYNEQFF. Here the CDR3 DNA reads TGCGCCAGCAGCCAAGGGGCTAGCGGGGTTTACAATGAGCAGTTCTTC.

This clonotype was seen repeatedly, ten times or more. The chain is built from TRBV15 and TRBJ1-5; D call uncertain. Trimming cost V 3 bases and J 0 bases, with 6 bases left between them. Germline V lookup: CDR1 LNHNV, CDR2 YYDKDF (reference sequence). The length of the CDR3 is 14 residues. This CDR3 reads CATSRVHSNQPQHF. The CDR3 bases are TGTGCCACCAGCAGGGTCCATAGCAATCAGCCCCAGCATTTT.

This clonotype was recorded a few times. The chain uses TRBV12-3 or TRBV12-4 and TRBJ2-1; D is possibly TRBD2 (5 bases). The ends were cut back, 2 bases at V and 9 bases at J, with 14 bases in the middle. The CDR3 runs 14 residues. The CDR3 DNA reads TGTGCCAGCAGTTTACGGGATACCATTCTTGAGCAGTTCTTC. Its protein is CASSLRDTILEQFF.

The rearrangement uses TRBV19 and TRBJ1-5; the D gene is possibly TRBD1 (6 bases). Germline V CDR1 and CDR2: LNHDA, SQIVND (reference sequence). V lost 5 bases and J 0 bases, leaving 14 bases between the germline ends. This CDR3 is 16 amino acids long. Here the CDR3 DNA reads TGTGCCAGTAGTCCTCGGACAGAGAATAGCAATCAGCCCCAGCATTTT. Translation: CASSPRTENSNQPQHF.

The V gene is TRBV7-9, the J gene TRBJ2-1; 11 bases line up with TRBD2. Germline V CDR1 and CDR2: SEHNR, FQNEAQ (reference sequence). The CDR3 runs 17 residues. The ends lost 0 bases at V and 3 bases at J; junction bases unmatched: 4. DNA of the CDR3: TGTGCCAGCAGCTTAGCACTAGCGGGAGTGGGCTACAATGAGCAGTTCTTC. It translates to CASSLALAGVGYNEQFF.

The rearrangement joins TRBV27 to TRBJ1-6; tentatively, D is TRBD1 (6 bases). V shed 1 base and J shed 6 bases, with 13 bases lying between them. Germline CDR1 MNHEY, CDR2 SMNVEV (reference sequence). The CDR3 consists of 16 residues. CDR3 nucleotides: TGTGCCAGCAGTTTATTCACAGGGAGATTTAATTCACCCCTCCACTTT. Amino acids: CASSLFTGRFNSPLHF.

The chain is built from TRBV7-6 and TRBJ2-7, with TRBD2 identical over 10 bases. Trimming took 0 bases from V and 5 from J; bases not matched to a gene: 4. Per germline, CDR1 SGHVS and CDR2 FNYEAQ. The CDR3 is made up of 15 amino acids. This chain's CDR3 is CASSLAASGSHEQYF. As DNA, the CDR3 is TGTGCCAGCAGCTTAGCCGCTAGCGGGAGCCACGAGCAGTACTTC. Based on the CDR3 plus reference TRBV7-6 and TRBJ2-7, the full variable domain is GAGVSQSPRYKVTKRGQDVALRCDPISGHVSLYWYRQALGQGPEFLTYFNYEAQQDKSGLPNDRFSAERPEGSISTLTIQRTEQRDSAMYRCASSLAASGSHEQYFGPGTRLTVT.

There are a few counts of this clonotype. The CDR3 coding sequence is TGCGCCAGCAGCCAAGATCTCCTAGCGGGGGCTTCCTACGAGCAGTACTTC. Its translation: CASSQDLLAGASYEQYF. This chain uses TRBV4-3 with TRBJ2-7; the match to TRBD2 covers 10 bases. Germline loops: CDR1 LGHNA, CDR2 YSLEER. With 0 bases clipped from V and 1 base from J, the junction kept 6 bases outside the gene matches. The CDR3 loop spans 17 amino acids.

The chain joins TRBV18 to TRBJ1-1; D not resolved. Germline V gene data show CDR1 as KGHSH and CDR2 as LQKENI. Trimming cost V 3 bases and J 0 bases, with 14 bases left between them. The CDR3 runs to 16 residues. CDR3 coding DNA: TGTGCCAGCTCACCCATTTTTGGGTTTCTGAACACTGAAGCTTTCTTT. Protein sequence: CASSPIFGFLNTEAFF.

The V call is TRBV6-5, the J call TRBJ1-1; no definite D call. Trimming cost V 0 bases and J 3 bases, with 8 bases left between them. Germline CDR1 reads MNHEY; CDR2 reads SVGAGI. The CDR3 totals 14 residues. In DNA form, the CDR3 reads TGTGCCAGCAGTTACTCCCCTAGTGACACTGAAGCTTTCTTT. Protein product: CASSYSPSDTEAFF.

This clonotype was detected a few times. CDR3 region: CASSHDDRAAFSGANVLTF. The CDR3 region has the DNA TGTGCCAGCAGCCACGATGACAGGGCTGCCTTCTCTGGGGCCAACGTCCTGACTTTC. The genes are TRBV4-2 and TRBJ2-6, with 7 nucleotides matching TRBD1. Germline V gene lookup returns CDR1 LGHNA and CDR2 YNFKEQ. This CDR3 comprises 19 residues. Germline trimming cut 3 bases from V and 0 bases from J; bases unmatched to any gene: 11.

The V gene is TRBV7-8, the J gene TRBJ1-5; the D gene is possibly TRBD1 (6 bases). Germline values: CDR1 SGHVS, CDR2 FQNEAQ. This CDR3 has 16 amino acids. With 1 base removed from V and 6 bases from J, the gap between germline ends came to 16 bases. Here the CDR3 DNA reads TGTGCCAGCAGCTTAGGAGCAGGGGATGTTAGTCAGCCCCAGCATTTT. Its translation is CASSLGAGDVSQPQHF.

The rearrangement links TRBV12-3 or TRBV12-4 to TRBJ2-7; D is ambiguous. Deletions cut 2 bases from V and 4 bases from J, with 6 bases between. CDR3 length: 12 residues. The DNA of the CDR3 is TGTGCCAGCAGTTTATGGCAATACGAGCAGTACTTC. It translates to CASSLWQYEQYF.

The V call is TRBV7-2, the J call TRBJ2-7; 9 bases fit TRBD2. Germline assignment: CDR1 SGHTA and CDR2 FQGNSA. The CDR3 sequence is 15 residues long. J was trimmed by 3 bases and V by 6 bases; bases with no gene match: 9. CDR3 in amino acids: CASRPEVAGVYEQYF. The CDR3 nucleotides read TGTGCCAGCAGACCCGAGGTAGCGGGAGTCTACGAGCAGTACTTC. Variable domain in full (rest from reference TRBV7-2 and TRBJ2-7): GAGVSQSPSNKVTEKGKDVELRCDPISGHTALYWYRQSLGQGLEFLIYFQGNSAPDKSGLPSDRFSAERTGGSVSTLTIQRTQQEDSAVYLCASRPEVAGVYEQYFGPGTRLTVT.

This sequence joins TRBV19 and TRBJ1-5, with D possibly TRBD1 on 6 matching bases. In germline, CDR1 is LNHDA, CDR2 SQIVND (reference sequence). CDR3 length equals 17 residues. Trimming stripped 0 bases from V and 4 bases from J, with 16 bases between. The DNA of the CDR3 is TGTGCCAGTAGTATAGATTGGTTTCAGGGGATTAATCAGCCCCAGCATTTT. This gives the protein CASSIDWFQGINQPQHF.

The table lists this clonotype with a few counts. The V and J genes are TRBV12-3 or TRBV12-4 and TRBJ2-1, with D perhaps TRBD2 (5 bases). The CDR3 is 14 amino acids. V was clipped by 6 bases and J by 6 bases, with 15 bases between them. This chain's CDR3 is CASSPSWRPNEQFF. The CDR3 bases are TGTGCCAGCAGCCCATCTTGGAGGCCCAATGAGCAGTTCTTC.

J is TRBJ1-5 and V is TRBV27; D not certain. The V gene's germline CDR1 is MNHEY and CDR2 SMNVEV (reference sequence). The CDR3 sequence is 15 residues long. Trimming removed 5 bases from V and 7 bases from J, with 18 bases in between. The CDR3 DNA follows: TGTGCCAGCAGTCCTTACAGTGGGTCAGGCCAGCCCCAGCATTTT. Translation: CASSPYSGSGQPQHF.

This clonotype was counted at least ten times. CDR3 nucleotide sequence: TGTGCCAGCAGTTTCCCTGGACAGTATAATTCACCCCTCCACTTT. It translates to CASSFPGQYNSPLHF. The chain links TRBV5-5 to TRBJ1-6; the D gene is possibly TRBD1 (6 bases). Trimming left V 5 bases short and J 4 bases short, with 13 bases between. Germline values: CDR1 SGHKS, CDR2 YYEKEE (reference sequence). The CDR3 runs to 15 residues.

This clonotype was seen at least ten times. This chain connects TRBV15 to TRBJ2-7; D remains unclear. The germline V and J ends were trimmed by 0 bases and 4 bases, with 10 bases remaining between them. The V gene's germline CDR1 is LNHNV and CDR2 YYDKDF (reference sequence). This CDR3 contains 14 residues. CDR3 in amino acids: CATSRDPNQYEQYF. CDR3 in DNA: TGTGCCACCAGCAGAGACCCCAATCAGTACGAGCAGTACTTC.

This clonotype was detected a few times. This chain links TRBV7-2 with TRBJ2-7, with TRBD2 identical over 13 bases. The CDR3 is 15 residues long. V lost 4 bases, J lost 3 bases, and 3 bases stayed unmatched. Germline CDR1 is SGHTA and CDR2 is FQGNSA. The CDR3 DNA reads TGTGCCAGCAGCTCGGGACTAGCGGGATTCTACGAGCAGTACTTC. Translated, it gives CASSSGLAGFYEQYF. The variable domain in full, completed from reference TRBV7-2 and TRBJ2-7, reads GAGVSQSPSNKVTEKGKDVELRCDPISGHTALYWYRQSLGQGLEFLIYFQGNSAPDKSGLPSDRFSAERTGGSVSTLTIQRTQQEDSAVYLCASSSGLAGFYEQYFGPGTRLTVT.

This clonotype occurred a few times. CDR3: CSVEDPQFYEQFF. The DNA of the CDR3 is TGCAGCGTTGAAGATCCCCAGTTTTACGAGCAGTTCTTC. V gene TRBV29-1 combines with J gene TRBJ2-1; no clear D. V gave up 0 bases and J gave up 10 bases, with 13 bases separating them. CDR1 is SQVTM, CDR2 ANQGSEA, per germline. The CDR3 length is 13 residues.